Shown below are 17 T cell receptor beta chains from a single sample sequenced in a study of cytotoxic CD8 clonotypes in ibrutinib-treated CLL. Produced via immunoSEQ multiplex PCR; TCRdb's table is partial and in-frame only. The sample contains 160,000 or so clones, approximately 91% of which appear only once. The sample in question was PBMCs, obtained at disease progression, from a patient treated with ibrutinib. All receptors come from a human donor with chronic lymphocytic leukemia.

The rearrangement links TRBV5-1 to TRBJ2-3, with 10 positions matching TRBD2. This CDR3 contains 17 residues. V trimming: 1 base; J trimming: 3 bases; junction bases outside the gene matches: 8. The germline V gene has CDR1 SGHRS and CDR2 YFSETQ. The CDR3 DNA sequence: TGCGCCAGCAGCTTGATGGCTAGCGGGAGTGTAACAGATACGCAGTATTTT. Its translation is CASSLMASGSVTDTQYF.

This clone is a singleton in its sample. As DNA, the CDR3 is TGTGCCAGCACCGATGGACAGGGGTGGGGAGAGCAGTTCTTC. Its protein is CASTDGQGWGEQFF. The rearrangement joins TRBV2 to TRBJ2-1; 9 bases are shared with TRBD1. The CDR3 is made up of 14 amino acids. CDR1 and CDR2 (germline): SNHLY, FYNNEI. The V gene end was trimmed by 7 bases and the J gene end by 10 bases; junction bases not matched to a gene: 11.

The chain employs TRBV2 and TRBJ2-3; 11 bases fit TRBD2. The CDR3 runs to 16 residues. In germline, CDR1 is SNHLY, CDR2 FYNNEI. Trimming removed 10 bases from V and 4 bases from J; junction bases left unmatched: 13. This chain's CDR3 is CATQSSSGRFSDTQYF. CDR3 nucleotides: TGTGCCACCCAGTCCTCTAGCGGGAGGTTTTCAGATACGCAGTATTTT.

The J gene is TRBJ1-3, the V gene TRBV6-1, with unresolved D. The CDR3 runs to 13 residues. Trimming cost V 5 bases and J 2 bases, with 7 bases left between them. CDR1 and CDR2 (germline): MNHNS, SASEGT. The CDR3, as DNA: TGTGCCAGCAGTTCAGGCCCTGGAAACACCATATATTTT. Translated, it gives CASSSGPGNTIYF.

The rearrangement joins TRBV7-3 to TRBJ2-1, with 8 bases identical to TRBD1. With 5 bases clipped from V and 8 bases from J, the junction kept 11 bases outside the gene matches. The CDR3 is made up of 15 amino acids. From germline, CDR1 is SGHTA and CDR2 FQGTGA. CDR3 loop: CASSPTGEPFYEQFF. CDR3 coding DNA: TGTGCCAGCAGCCCGACAGGGGAACCGTTTTATGAGCAGTTCTTC.

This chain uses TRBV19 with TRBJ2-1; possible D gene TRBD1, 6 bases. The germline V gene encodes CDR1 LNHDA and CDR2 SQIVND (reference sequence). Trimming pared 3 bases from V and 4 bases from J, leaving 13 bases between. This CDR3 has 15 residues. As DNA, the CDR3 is TGTGCCAGTAGTATTGGGTTGGGGACATACAATGAGCAGTTCTTC. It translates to CASSIGLGTYNEQFF.

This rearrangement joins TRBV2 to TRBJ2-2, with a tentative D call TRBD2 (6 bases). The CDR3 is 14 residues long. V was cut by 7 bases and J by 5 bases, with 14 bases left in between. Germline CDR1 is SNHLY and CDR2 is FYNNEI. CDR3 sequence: CASISPRETGELFF. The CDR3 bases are TGTGCCAGCATTTCGCCCCGGGAGACCGGGGAGCTGTTTTTT.

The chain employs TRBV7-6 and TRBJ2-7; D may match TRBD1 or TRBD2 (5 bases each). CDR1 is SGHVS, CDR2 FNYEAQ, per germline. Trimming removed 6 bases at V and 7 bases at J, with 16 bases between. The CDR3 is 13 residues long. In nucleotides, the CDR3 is TGTGCCAGCAGATCAGGGACCGGCATAGAGCAGTACTTC. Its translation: CASRSGTGIEQYF.

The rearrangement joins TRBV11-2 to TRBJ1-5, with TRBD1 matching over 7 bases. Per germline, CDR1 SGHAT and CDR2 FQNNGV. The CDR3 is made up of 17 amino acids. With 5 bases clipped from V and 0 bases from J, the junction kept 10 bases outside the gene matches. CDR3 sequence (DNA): TGTGCCAGCAGCCCAACCGGGACAGCTTATAGCAATCAGCCCCAGCATTTT. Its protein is CASSPTGTAYSNQPQHF. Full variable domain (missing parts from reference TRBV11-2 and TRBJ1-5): EAGVAQSPRYKIIEKRQSVAFWCNPISGHATLYWYQQILGQGPKLLIQFQNNGVVDDSQLPKDRFSAERLKGVDSTLKIQPAKLEDSAVYLCASSPTGTAYSNQPQHFGDGTRLSIL.

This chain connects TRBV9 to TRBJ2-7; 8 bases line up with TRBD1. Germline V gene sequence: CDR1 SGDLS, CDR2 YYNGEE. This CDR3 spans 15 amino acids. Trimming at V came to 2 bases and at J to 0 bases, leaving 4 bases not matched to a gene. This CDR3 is CASSVTGVDSYEQYF. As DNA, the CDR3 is TGTGCCAGCAGCGTGACAGGGGTGGACTCCTACGAGCAGTACTTC.

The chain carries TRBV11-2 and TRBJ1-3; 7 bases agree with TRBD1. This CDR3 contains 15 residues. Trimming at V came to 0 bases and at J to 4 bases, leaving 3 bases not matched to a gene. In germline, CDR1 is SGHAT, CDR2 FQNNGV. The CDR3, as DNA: TGTGCCAGCAGCTTAGAGACAGGGTGGGGAAACACCATATATTTT. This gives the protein CASSLETGWGNTIYF.

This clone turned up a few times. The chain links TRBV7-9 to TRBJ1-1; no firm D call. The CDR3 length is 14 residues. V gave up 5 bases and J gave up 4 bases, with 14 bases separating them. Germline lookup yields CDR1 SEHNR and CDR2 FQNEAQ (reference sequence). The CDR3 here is CASSPFLSATEAFF. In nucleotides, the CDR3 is TGTGCCAGCAGCCCTTTTCTGTCCGCCACTGAAGCTTTCTTT.

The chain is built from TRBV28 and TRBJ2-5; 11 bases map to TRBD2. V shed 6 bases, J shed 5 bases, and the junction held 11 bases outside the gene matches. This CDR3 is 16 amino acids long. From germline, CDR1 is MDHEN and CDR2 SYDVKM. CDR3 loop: CASSAELAGVGETQYF. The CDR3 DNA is TGTGCCAGCAGCGCCGAACTAGCGGGAGTAGGGGAGACCCAGTACTTC.

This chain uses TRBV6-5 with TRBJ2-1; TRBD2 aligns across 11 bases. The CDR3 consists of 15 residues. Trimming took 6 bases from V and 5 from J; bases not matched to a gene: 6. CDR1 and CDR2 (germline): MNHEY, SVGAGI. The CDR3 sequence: CASSVGLAENNEQFF. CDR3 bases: TGTGCCAGCAGCGTGGGACTAGCGGAAAACAATGAGCAGTTCTTC.

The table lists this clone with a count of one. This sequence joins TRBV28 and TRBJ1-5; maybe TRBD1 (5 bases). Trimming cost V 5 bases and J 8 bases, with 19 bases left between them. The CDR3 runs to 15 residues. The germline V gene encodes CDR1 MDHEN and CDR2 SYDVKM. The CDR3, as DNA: TGTGCCAGCAGTCTGAGGGGCCCAAACGATGAGCCCCAGCATTTT. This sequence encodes CASSLRGPNDEPQHF.

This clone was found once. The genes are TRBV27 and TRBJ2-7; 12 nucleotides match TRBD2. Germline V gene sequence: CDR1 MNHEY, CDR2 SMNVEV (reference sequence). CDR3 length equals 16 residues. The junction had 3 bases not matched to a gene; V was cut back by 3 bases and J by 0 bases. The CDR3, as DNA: TGTGCCAGCAGTTTTGGACTAGCGGGAAGCTCCTACGAGCAGTACTTC. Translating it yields CASSFGLAGSSYEQYF.

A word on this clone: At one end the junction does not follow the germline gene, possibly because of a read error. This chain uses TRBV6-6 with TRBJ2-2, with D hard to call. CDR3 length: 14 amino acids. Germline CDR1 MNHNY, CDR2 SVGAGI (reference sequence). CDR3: CAISESLITGELFF. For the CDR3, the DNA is TGTGCCATCAGTGAGTCGTTGATCACCGGGGAGCTGTTTTTT.